A selection of T cell receptor beta chains follows, all from one sample in a study of PD-1 blockade in classical Hodgkin lymphoma. TCRdb's copy holds only in-frame clones and misses some; the assay was immunoSEQ multiplex PCR. The data show 110,000 or so clones, with roughly 90% seen just once and under 20% held by the top ten. The specimen was peripheral blood mononuclear cells (PBMCs), collected before the fourth cycle of nivolumab. These receptors were taken from a human donor with classical Hodgkin lymphoma. Each CDR3 is given with its conserved first and last residue. The order of the fields is clone size, J gene, D gene, V gene, CDR3 protein, CDR3 DNA. The D gene is left open where the match is weak. A clone size is listed for some rows: how often the clone was seen (once, few, many), or a class if it is expanded.

. | TRBJ2-4 | . | TRBV6-5 | CASSYSRQGAKNIQYF | TGTGCCAGCAGTTACTCTCGGCAGGGCGCCAAAAACATTCAGTACTTC
. | TRBJ2-1 | TRBD2 | TRBV7-2 | CASSVTSGSYNEQFF | TGTGCCAGCAGCGTTACTAGCGGCTCCTACAATGAGCAGTTCTTC
. | TRBJ2-1 | . | TRBV5-8 | CASRLGGAYTSGEQFF | TGTGCCAGCAGATTGGGGGGGGCATATACCAGCGGTGAGCAGTTCTTC
few | TRBJ1-1 | . | TRBV2 | CASSAPNTEAFF | TGTGCCAGCAGTGCTCCGAACACTGAAGCTTTCTTT
. | TRBJ2-7 | TRBD1 | TRBV2 | CASKEGQGSYEQYF | TGTGCCAGCAAAGAGGGACAGGGATCCTACGAGCAGTACTTC
. | TRBJ1-1 | TRBD1 | TRBV28 | CASSSQTGVDTEAFF | TGTGCCAGCAGTTCCCAGACAGGGGTGGACACTGAAGCTTTCTTT
. | TRBJ2-1 | . | TRBV4-1 | CASSQDVAGAGYNEQFF | TGCGCCAGCAGCCAAGATGTGGCGGGGGCAGGCTACAATGAGCAGTTCTTC
. | TRBJ2-3 | . | TRBV6-6 | CASSYLEDTQYF | TGTGCCAGCAGTTACCTGGAGGATACGCAGTATTTT
. | TRBJ2-1 | TRBD1 | TRBV5-1 | CASSPETGFHEQFF | TGCGCCAGCAGCCCCGAGACAGGGTTCCATGAGCAGTTCTTC
. | TRBJ2-5 | . | TRBV30 | CAWVLLGQETQYF | TGTGCCTGGGTCCTTCTGGGACAAGAGACCCAGTACTTC
. | TRBJ1-5 | . | TRBV16 | CASSPRTVDSNQPQHF | TGTGCCAGCAGCCCAAGGACAGTGGATAGCAATCAGCCCCAGCATTTT
. | TRBJ2-1 | . | TRBV13 | CASSSLTSGSYNEQFF | TGTGCCAGCAGCTCATTGACTAGTGGCTCCTACAATGAGCAGTTCTTC
. | TRBJ2-4 | . | TRBV7-2 | CASSLGATPPRHIQYF | TGTGCCAGCAGCTTAGGGGCGACACCCCCGCGGCACATTCAGTACTTC
. | TRBJ1-3 | TRBD1 | TRBV5-6 | CASSRRRTGTSGNTIYF | TGTGCCAGCAGCAGACGACGGACAGGGACCTCTGGAAACACCATATATTTT
. | TRBJ2-2 | TRBD2 | TRBV5-1 | CASRTSGLNTGELFF | TGCGCCAGCAGGACTAGCGGGCTGAACACCGGGGAGCTGTTTTTT
. | TRBJ1-2 | . | TRBV6-5 | CATRVGMSAHYGYTF | TGTGCCACCAGGGTCGGTATGTCGGCGCACTATGGCTACACCTTC
. | TRBJ2-6 | . | TRBV6-1 | CASSENSGTGANVLTF | TGTGCCAGCAGTGAAAATTCTGGGACTGGGGCCAACGTCCTGACTTTC
. | TRBJ2-2 | . | TRBV5-1 | CASSSYTTNTGELFF | TGCGCCAGCAGCTCCTATACTACGAACACCGGGGAGCTGTTTTTT
. | TRBJ2-3 | TRBD2 | TRBV18 | CASSTLAGAADTQYF | TGTGCCAGCTCGACCTTAGCGGGAGCCGCAGATACGCAGTATTTT
. | TRBJ1-1 | TRBD1 | TRBV7-2 | CASSPIRDRGEAFF | TGTGCCAGCAGCCCGATCCGGGACAGGGGTGAAGCTTTCTTT
. | TRBJ2-7 | . | TRBV5-8 | CASSRGRNYEQYF | TGTGCCAGCAGCAGGGGACGGAATTACGAGCAGTACTTC
. | TRBJ2-3 | . | TRBV6-1 | CASSEAPGVGTDTQYF | TGTGCCAGCAGTGAAGCGCCCGGGGTAGGAACAGATACGCAGTATTTT
. | TRBJ1-5 | . | TRBV7-2 | CASSLSYSNQPQHF | TGTGCCAGCAGCTTAAGTTATAGCAATCAGCCCCAGCATTTT
few | TRBJ1-2 | TRBD1 | TRBV4-1 | CASSQGPAGGNGYTF | TGCGCCAGCAGCCAAGGGCCCGCAGGGGGGAATGGCTACACCTTC
. | TRBJ2-1 | TRBD2 | TRBV18 | CASLPRREGYNEQFF | TGTGCCAGCTTGCCCCGGCGGGAGGGATACAATGAGCAGTTCTTC
. | TRBJ1-5 | TRBD1 | TRBV28 | CASSFGTGGQPQHF | TGTGCCAGCAGTTTCGGGACAGGGGGCCAGCCCCAGCATTTT
. | TRBJ2-7 | . | TRBV5-1 | CASSLIGFYEQYF | TGCGCCAGCAGCTTGATAGGATTTTACGAGCAGTACTTC
. | TRBJ2-5 | . | TRBV11-1 | CASSPQRVSIETQYF | TGTGCCAGCAGCCCACAGCGGGTATCCATAGAGACCCAGTACTTC
once | TRBJ1-1 | . | TRBV7-2 | CASSLGPAAGLLNTEAFF | TGTGCCAGCAGCTTAGGGCCTGCGGCCGGACTTCTCAACACTGAAGCTTTCTTT
. | TRBJ2-1 | . | TRBV6-1 | CASSVQGNEQFF | TGTGCCAGCAGTGTACAGGGTAATGAGCAGTTCTTC
. | TRBJ2-1 | TRBD1 | TRBV19 | CASSATGYNEQFF | TGTGCCAGTAGTGCGACAGGGTATAATGAGCAGTTCTTC
. | TRBJ2-7 | TRBD1 | TRBV10-3 | CAISGDSGPVYEQYF | TGTGCCATCAGTGGGGACAGTGGGCCGGTTTACGAGCAGTACTTC
. | TRBJ2-7 | . | TRBV29-1 | CSVWIERAYEQYF | TGCAGCGTCTGGATCGAGAGGGCCTACGAGCAGTACTTC
. | TRBJ2-5 | TRBD2 | TRBV5-1 | CASSRGTSGSSQETQYF | TGCGCCAGCAGCCGGGGGACTAGCGGGTCCTCCCAAGAGACCCAGTACTTC
. | TRBJ1-4 | . | TRBV5-1 | CASSSGTYGEKLFF | TGCGCCAGCAGCTCCGGCACATATGGAGAAAAACTGTTTTTT
. | TRBJ2-1 | TRBD2 | TRBV14 | CASSQGLAGGYEQFF | TGTGCCAGCAGCCAAGGACTAGCGGGAGGATATGAGCAGTTCTTC
. | TRBJ2-5 | . | TRBV28 | CASSIRGNQETQYF | TGTGCCAGCAGTATCCGGGGGAACCAAGAGACCCAGTACTTC
. | TRBJ2-2 | TRBD1 | TRBV5-1 | CASAGTGATGELFF | TGCGCCAGCGCCGGGACAGGGGCCACCGGGGAGCTGTTTTTT
. | TRBJ2-2 | . | TRBV7-2 | CASSPGVVRNTGELFF | TGTGCCAGCAGCCCGGGGGTCGTCCGGAACACCGGGGAGCTGTTTTTT
. | TRBJ1-1 | . | TRBV18 | CASSPPGGGNTEAFF | TGTGCCAGCTCACCTCCGGGGGGCGGGAACACTGAAGCTTTCTTT
. | TRBJ1-3 | . | TRBV4-1 | CASSQEGSNSGNTIYF | TGCGCCAGCAGCCAAGAGGGCAGCAACTCTGGAAACACCATATATTTT
few | TRBJ2-3 | TRBD2 | TRBV11-3 | CASSRGLAGSTDTQYF | TGTGCCAGCAGCCGTGGACTAGCGGGAAGCACAGATACGCAGTATTTT
. | TRBJ1-4 | . | TRBV6-6 | CASSYSSARKLFF | TGTGCCAGCAGTTACTCGTCAGCGAGGAAACTGTTTTTT
. | TRBJ2-1 | TRBD2 | TRBV5-1 | CASSGTLAGVGFF | TGCGCCAGCAGCGGGACCTTAGCGGGAGTGGGATTCTTC
. | TRBJ2-1 | TRBD2 | TRBV19 | CASRLGGLAGEFYEQFF | TGTGCCAGTCGGCTGGGCGGTCTAGCGGGAGAATTCTATGAGCAGTTCTTC